This T cell receptor beta chain was recorded in a study of T cell changes during pregnancy in multiple sclerosis. Repertoires were generated with immunoSEQ multiplex PCR, while TCRdb's copy carries only in-frame clones and drops some. Found here are 40,000 to 55,000 clones, just over 90% of them singletons; the top ten hold about 0.37%. The CDR3 loop spans 12 amino acids. The germline V gene encodes CDR1 MDHEN and CDR2 SYDVKM. V was cut by 2 bases and J by 5 bases, with 6 bases left in between. The V gene is TRBV28, the J gene TRBJ1-2, with a possible D match to TRBD1 (6 bases). Sequenced material: CD4+ T cells from peripheral blood mononuclear cells, taken before pregnancy. The sequence was obtained from a female donor with multiple sclerosis, enrolled in a pregnancy study. CDR3 sequence (DNA): TGTGCCAGCAGTTTACAGGGGTATGGCTACACCTTC. Its translation is CASSLQGYGYTF.